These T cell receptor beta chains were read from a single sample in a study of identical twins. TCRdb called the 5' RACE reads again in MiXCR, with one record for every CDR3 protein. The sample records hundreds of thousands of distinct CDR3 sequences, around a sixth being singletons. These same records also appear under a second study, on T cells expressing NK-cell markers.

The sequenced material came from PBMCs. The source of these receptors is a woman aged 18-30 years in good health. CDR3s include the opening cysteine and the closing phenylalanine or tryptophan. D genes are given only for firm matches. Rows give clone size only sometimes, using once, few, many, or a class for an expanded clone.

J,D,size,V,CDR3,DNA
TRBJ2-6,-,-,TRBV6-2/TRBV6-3,CASSSVDSGANVLTF,TGTGCCAGCAGTTCCGTAGACTCTGGGGCCAACGTCCTGACTTTC
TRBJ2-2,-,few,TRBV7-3,CASSLGTLYAGELFF,TGTGCCAGCAGCCTAGGGACACTCTATGCCGGGGAGCTGTTTTTT
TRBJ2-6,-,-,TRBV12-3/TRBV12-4,CASSMGGNLRANVLTF,TGTGCCAGCAGTATGGGGGGTAACCTCAGGGCCAACGTCCTGACTTTC
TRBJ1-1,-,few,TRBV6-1,CASSATTGSTEAFF,TGTGCCAGCAGTGCGACTACAGGGTCCACTGAAGCTTTCTTT
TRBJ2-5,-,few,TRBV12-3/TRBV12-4,CASSLSFGKQETQYF,TGTGCCAGCAGTTTGTCGTTCGGGAAACAAGAGACCCAGTACTTC
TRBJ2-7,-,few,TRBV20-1,CSAKVGSYEQYF,TGCAGTGCTAAAGTAGGGTCCTACGAGCAGTACTTC
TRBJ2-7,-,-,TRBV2,CANTNPGTYEQYF,TGTGCCAACACGAATCCCGGTACCTACGAGCAGTACTTC
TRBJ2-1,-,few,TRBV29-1,CSVRTGNEQFF,TGCAGCGTCCGGACCGGCAATGAGCAGTTCTTC
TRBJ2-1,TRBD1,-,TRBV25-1,CASSAHAGTGGLEQFF,TGTGCCAGCAGTGCGCACGCCGGGACAGGGGGCCTTGAGCAGTTCTTC
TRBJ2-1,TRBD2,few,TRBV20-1,CSASSEREMGGQFF,TGCAGTGCTAGTAGTGAGCGGGAGATGGGGGGGCAGTTCTTC
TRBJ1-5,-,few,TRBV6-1,CASSALGINQPQHF,TGTGCCAGCAGTGCGTTGGGTATAAATCAGCCCCAGCATTTT
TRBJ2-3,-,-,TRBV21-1,CASSTYRGEVAQYF,TGTGCCAGCAGCACGTACCGGGGGGAGGTCGCGCAGTATTTT
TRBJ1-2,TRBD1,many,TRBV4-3,CASSQDPAGGLSNYGYTF,TGCGCCAGCAGCCAAGACCCGGCAGGGGGGCTTTCTAACTATGGCTACACCTTC
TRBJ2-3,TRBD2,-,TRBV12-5,CASGLGLAGPRGDTQYF,TGTGCTAGTGGTTTAGGACTAGCGGGACCCCGGGGAGATACGCAGTATTTT
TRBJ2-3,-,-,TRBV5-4,CAQGGRYTDTQYF,TGTGCCCAGGGTGGGCGGTACACAGATACGCAGTATTTT
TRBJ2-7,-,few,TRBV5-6,CASSLLSGNYEQYF,TGTGCCAGCAGCTTGCTCTCCGGTAACTACGAGCAGTACTTC
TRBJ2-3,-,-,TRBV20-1,CSVRLAITDTQYF,TGCAGTGTCCGTTTGGCCATCACAGATACGCAGTATTTT
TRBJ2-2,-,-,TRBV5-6,CASSLMGRTAMPGELFF,TGTGCCAGCAGCTTAATGGGGCGGACGGCGATGCCCGGGGAGCTGTTTTTT
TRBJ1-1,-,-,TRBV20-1,CSARITAENTEAFF,TGCAGTGCTAGGATCACGGCAGAGAACACTGAAGCTTTCTTT
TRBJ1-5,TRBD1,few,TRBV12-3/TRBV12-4,CASSRDREGQPQHF,TGTGCCAGCAGTCGGGACAGGGAGGGACAGCCCCAGCATTTT
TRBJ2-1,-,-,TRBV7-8,CASSLLGGEGDEQFF,TGTGCCAGCAGCTTACTTGGCGGGGAAGGAGATGAGCAGTTCTTC
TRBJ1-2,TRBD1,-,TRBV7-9,CASSAGRQGYGYTF,TGTGCCAGCAGCGCCGGCCGACAGGGCTATGGCTACACCTTC
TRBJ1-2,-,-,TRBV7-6,CASSLANNRNYGYTF,TGTGCCAGCAGCTTAGCAAACAACAGAAACTATGGCTACACCTTC
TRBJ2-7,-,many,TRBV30,CAWRAWTPSSYEQYF,TGTGCCTGGAGGGCCTGGACCCCCAGCTCCTACGAGCAGTACTTC
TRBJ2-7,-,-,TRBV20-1,CSAPTGGNYEQYF,TGCAGTGCGCCAACCGGGGGAAACTACGAGCAGTACTTC
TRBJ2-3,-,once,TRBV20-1,CSARGWRGSTDTQYF,TGCAGTGCTAGAGGATGGCGTGGTAGCACAGATACGCAGTATTTT
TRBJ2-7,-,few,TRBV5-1,CASSLGWPSNQGGEQYF,TGCGCCAGCAGCTTGGGTTGGCCTAGTAATCAGGGCGGCGAGCAGTACTTC
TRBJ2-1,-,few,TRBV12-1,CASRHHSSGRTDEQFF,TGTGCCAGCAGGCACCACTCTAGCGGGAGGACCGATGAGCAGTTCTTC
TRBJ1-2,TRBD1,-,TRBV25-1,CATTGGTYGYTF,TGTGCCACTACAGGGGGCACCTATGGCTACACCTTC